These 17 T cell receptor beta chains were sequenced from one sample in a study of blood T cells in healthy people across ages. Together with a sample-barcoded 5' primer, a J-beta primer mix was included in a second PCR lasting about 7 to 11 cycles. TCRdb reanalysed the 5' RACE reads using MiXCR and keeps one entry per CDR3 protein. The sample consists of fewer than 900,000 distinct CDR3 sequences, 43% of them appearing once. The specimen was blood. The receptors stem from a woman in her sixties or seventies in good health.

The V call is TRBV28, the J call TRBJ1-2; no reliable D call. The CDR3 totals 11 residues. Germline V CDR1 and CDR2: MDHEN, SYDVKM. Trimming shortened V by 7 bases and J by 6 bases, and 9 bases separated the two germline ends. CDR3 coding DNA: TGTGCCAGCAACATTTTGAATGGCTACACCTTC. Protein sequence: CASNILNGYTF.

The chain is built from TRBV5-1 and TRBJ2-7, with TRBD2 matching over 12 bases. The J call may be in error: the DNA end matches TRBJ2-5 better. The CDR3 totals 18 residues. Germline V gives CDR1 SGHRS, CDR2 YFSETQ. The CDR3 here is CASSLTPLAGGPGETQYF. DNA for the CDR3: TGCGCCAGCAGCTTGACGCCTCTAGCGGGAGGGCCGGGGGAGACCCAGTACTTC.

This clonotype was seen a handful of times. A much larger clone sits a single nucleotide away, making a read error possible. The chain recombines TRBV18 with TRBJ1-5, with 7 bases lining up with TRBD1. CDR1 and CDR2 from the germline V gene are KGHSH and LQKENI. The J segment lost 7 bases and the V segment lost 0 bases, leaving 9 bases of the junction unmatched. This CDR3 is built from 16 residues. CDR3 protein: CASSPPIGGRGQPQHF. The CDR3 region has the DNA TGTGCCAGCTCACCACCAATAGGGGGCAGGGGCCAGCCCCAGCATTTT. Combining the CDR3 with reference TRBV18 and TRBJ1-5 gives the whole variable domain NAGVMQNPRHLVRRRGQEARLRCSPMKGHSHVYWYRQLPEEGLKFMVYLQKENIIDESGMPKERFSAEFPKEGPSILRIQQVVRGDSAAYFCASSPPIGGRGQPQHFGDGTRLSIL.

The V gene is TRBV7-3, the J gene TRBJ2-1; 12 bases align to TRBD2. The CDR3 length is 18 residues. V lost 0 bases to trimming and J lost 8 bases; unmatched junction nucleotides: 11. CDR1 SGHTA and CDR2 FQGTGA come from the germline V gene. The CDR3 protein is CASSLTLSGLAGNDEQFF. CDR3 coding DNA: TGTGCCAGCAGCTTAACCTTATCAGGACTAGCGGGAAATGATGAGCAGTTCTTC.

This chain connects TRBV12-3 or TRBV12-4 to TRBJ2-7; 10 nucleotides agree with TRBD2. The V segment lost 5 bases and the J segment 2 bases; nucleotides outside the gene matches: 3. This CDR3 region has 14 residues. This chain's CDR3 is CASSATSGAYEQYF. The CDR3 DNA is TGTGCCAGCAGTGCTACTAGCGGGGCCTACGAGCAGTACTTC.

The chain has TRBV10-3 and TRBJ2-3, with D perhaps given as TRBD1 or TRBD2 (5 bases each). Germline V gives CDR1 ENHRY, CDR2 SYGVKD. This CDR3 is built from 13 residues. The V end was cut by 7 bases, the J end by 1 base, with 9 bases between. For the CDR3, the DNA is TGTGCCATCAAGTGGGACGGCACAGATACGCAGTATTTT. This gives the protein CAIKWDGTDTQYF.

About this clonotype itself: A read error may produce the germline difference seen at one junction end. V usage is TRBV6-1 and J usage is TRBJ2-3; D possibly uses TRBD1 or TRBD2 (5 bases each). The CDR3 has 13 residues. Per germline, CDR1 MNHNS and CDR2 SASEGT. CDR3 in amino acids: CASSEARGATQYF. The CDR3 coding sequence is TGTGCCAGCAGCGAAGCCAGAGGGGCTACGCAGTATTTT.

In this sample, this clonotype turned up a few times. CDR3 bases: TGTGCCAGCAGCGTTACGACAGCCCCTAACTATGGCTACACCTTC. Its translation: CASSVTTAPNYGYTF. This chain links TRBV9 with TRBJ1-2, with a possible D match to TRBD1 (5 bases). With 2 bases removed from V and 0 bases from J, the gap between germline ends came to 11 bases. CDR1 is SGDLS and CDR2 is YYNGEE in the germline V gene. CDR3 length: 15 residues.

The V gene is TRBV5-1, the J gene TRBJ1-1; D remains ambiguous. Germline V gene lookup returns CDR1 SGHRS and CDR2 YFSETQ. CDR3 length: 14 amino acids. Trimming left V 1 base short and J 1 base short, with 8 bases between. CDR3 amino acids: CASSLTAANTEAFF. DNA for the CDR3: TGCGCCAGCAGCTTGACGGCAGCGAACACTGAAGCTTTCTTT.

The rearrangement links TRBV20-1 to TRBJ2-5, with D perhaps TRBD1 or TRBD2 (5 bases each). This CDR3 region has 13 residues. From germline, CDR1 is DFQATT and CDR2 SNEGSKA (reference sequence). Trimming took 2 bases from V and 5 from J, leaving 12 bases between them. Here the CDR3 DNA reads TGCAGTGCTAGAACACCGGGGACGGAGACCCAGTACTTC. It encodes CSARTPGTETQYF.

The V and J genes are TRBV28 and TRBJ2-1, with D uncertain. Deletions cut 6 bases from V and 5 bases from J, with 14 bases between. The CDR3 length is 14 residues. CDR1 is MDHEN, CDR2 SYDVKM, per germline. The DNA for the CDR3 is TGTGCCAGCAGCCCCCCGAATGGGAACAATGAGCAGTTCTTC. This codes for CASSPPNGNNEQFF.

V usage is TRBV7-2 and J usage is TRBJ1-2; 7 bases fit TRBD1. Germline V gives CDR1 SGHTA, CDR2 FQGNSA. Trimming cost V 3 bases and J 3 bases; bases outside gene matches: 4. The CDR3 loop spans 14 amino acids. The CDR3 DNA reads as TGTGCCAGCAGCTTTTCCACAGGGGACTATGGCTACACCTTC. Protein product: CASSFSTGDYGYTF.

This clonotype has a handful of counts. V is TRBV13 and J is TRBJ2-7, with D possibly matching TRBD2 (7 bases). Deletions cut 0 bases from V and 3 bases from J, with 15 bases between. CDR3 length: 16 residues. Germline CDR1 and CDR2: PRHDT and FYEKMQ (reference sequence). The CDR3 DNA reads as TGTGCCAGCAGCTTAGGAGGGGGGGGTCAGGGCTACGAGCAGTACTTC. Amino acids: CASSLGGGGQGYEQYF.

In DNA form, the CDR3 reads TGTGCCAGCAGCCAGTTTTTCCTTTCTGGGGCCAACGTCCTGACTTTC. Its translation is CASSQFFLSGANVLTF. This chain joins TRBV3-1 and TRBJ2-6; D is uncertain. Trimming took off 3 bases at V and 1 base at J, with 10 bases between the two ends. Germline values: CDR1 LGHDT, CDR2 YNNKEL (reference sequence). The CDR3 is 16 residues long. The full variable domain, rest sourced from reference TRBV3-1 and TRBJ2-6, is DTAVSQTPKYLVTQMGNDKSIKCEQNLGHDTMYWYKQDSKKFLKIMFSYNNKELIINETVPNRFSPKSPDKAHLNLHINSLELGDSAVYFCASSQFFLSGANVLTFGAGSRLTVL.

The chain carries TRBV6-1 and TRBJ2-5; D is perhaps TRBD2 (6 bases). With the DNA end fitting TRBJ2-7 better, the J assignment may be wrong. CDR3 size: 15 residues. The germline V gene encodes CDR1 MNHNS and CDR2 SASEGT. In DNA, the CDR3 is TGTGCCAGCAGTGAATACCCGGGAGCCGGATACGAGCAGTACTTC. Protein sequence: CASSEYPGAGYEQYF.

CDR3 DNA sequence: TGCAGCGGGAGCCGGGGACAGGGGATTTACAATGAGCAGTACTTC. Its protein is CSGSRGQGIYNEQYF. This rearrangement joins TRBV29-1 to TRBJ2-1; 10 bases fit TRBD1. The DNA end is a closer match to TRBJ2-7, so the J assignment may be wrong. The CDR3 is 15 residues long. Germline V gene data show CDR1 as SQVTM and CDR2 as ANQGSEA.

The genes are TRBV11-2 and TRBJ2-3, with D uncertain. CDR1 and CDR2 from the germline V gene are SGHAT and FQNNGV. The CDR3 has 15 residues. The V and J ends lost 5 bases and 2 bases respectively, with 14 bases between them. In DNA, the CDR3 is TGTGCCAGCAGCCGTCTCGGCTCCGACACAGATACGCAGTATTTT. This translates into CASSRLGSDTDTQYF.